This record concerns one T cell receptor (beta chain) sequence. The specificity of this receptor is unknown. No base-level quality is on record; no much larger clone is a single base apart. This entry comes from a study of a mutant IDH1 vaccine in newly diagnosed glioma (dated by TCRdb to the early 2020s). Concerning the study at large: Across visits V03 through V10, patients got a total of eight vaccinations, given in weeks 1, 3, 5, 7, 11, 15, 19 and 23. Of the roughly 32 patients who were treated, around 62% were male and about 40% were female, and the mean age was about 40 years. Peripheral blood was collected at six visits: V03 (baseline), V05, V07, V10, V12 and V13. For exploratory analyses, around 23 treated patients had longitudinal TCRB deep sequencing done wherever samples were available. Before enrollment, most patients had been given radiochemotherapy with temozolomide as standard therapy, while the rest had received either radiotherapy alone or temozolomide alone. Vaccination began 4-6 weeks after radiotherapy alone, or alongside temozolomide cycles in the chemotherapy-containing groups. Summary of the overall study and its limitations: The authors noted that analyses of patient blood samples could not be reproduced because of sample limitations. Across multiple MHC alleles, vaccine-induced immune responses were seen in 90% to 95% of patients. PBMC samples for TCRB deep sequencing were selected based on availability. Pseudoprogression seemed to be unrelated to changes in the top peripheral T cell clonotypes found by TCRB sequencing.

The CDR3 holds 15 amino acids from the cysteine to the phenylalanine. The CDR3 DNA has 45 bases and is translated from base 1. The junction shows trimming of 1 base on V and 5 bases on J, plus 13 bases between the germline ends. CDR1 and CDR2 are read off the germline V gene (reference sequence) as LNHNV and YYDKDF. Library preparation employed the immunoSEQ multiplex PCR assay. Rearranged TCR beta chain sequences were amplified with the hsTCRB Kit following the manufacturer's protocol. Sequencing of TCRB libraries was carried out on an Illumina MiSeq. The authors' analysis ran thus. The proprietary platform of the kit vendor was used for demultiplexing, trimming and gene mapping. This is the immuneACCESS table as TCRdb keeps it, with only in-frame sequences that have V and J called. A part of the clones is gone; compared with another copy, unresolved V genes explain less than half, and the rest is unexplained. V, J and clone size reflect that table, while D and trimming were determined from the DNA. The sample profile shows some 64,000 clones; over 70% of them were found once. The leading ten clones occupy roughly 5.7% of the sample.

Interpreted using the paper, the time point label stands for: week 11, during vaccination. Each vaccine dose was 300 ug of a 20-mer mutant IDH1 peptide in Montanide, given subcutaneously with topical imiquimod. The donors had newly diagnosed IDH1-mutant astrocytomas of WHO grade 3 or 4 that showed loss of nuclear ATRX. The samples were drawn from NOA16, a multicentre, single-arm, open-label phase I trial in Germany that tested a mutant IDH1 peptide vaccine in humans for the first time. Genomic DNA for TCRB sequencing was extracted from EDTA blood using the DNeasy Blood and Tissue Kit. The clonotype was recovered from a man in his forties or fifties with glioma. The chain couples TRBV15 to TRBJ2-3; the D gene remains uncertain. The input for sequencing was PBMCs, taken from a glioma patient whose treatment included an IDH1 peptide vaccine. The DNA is TGTGCCACCAGCAGAGTGTTGGGTTCGGGAGATACGCAGTATTTT. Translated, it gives CATSRVLGSGDTQYF.